The next 9 T cell receptor beta chains were all read from a single sample in a study of cytomegalovirus exposure and HLA in healthy donors. 60 Vbeta and 13 Jbeta primers were used in PCR. Here immunoSEQ multiplex PCR was the method, and the copy in TCRdb shows in-frame clones only, minus some. The sample includes 150,000 to 200,000 clones, about 80% of them seen just once. Source material: PBMCs. These receptors were taken from a woman aged 55 to 70 in good health and CMV-seropositive.

Here the CDR3 reads CSVRGLAGGNIQYF. The CDR3 DNA reads TGCAGCGTTCGGGGACTAGCGGGCGGAAACATTCAGTACTTC. The chain is built from TRBV29-1 and TRBJ2-4; 12 nucleotides align to TRBD2. From germline, CDR1 is SQVTM and CDR2 ANQGSEA. V lost 5 bases to trimming and J lost 6 bases; unmatched junction nucleotides: 5. This CDR3 is built from 14 residues.

The rearrangement links TRBV2 to TRBJ2-3; 7 positions agree with TRBD1. V shed 6 bases and J 0 bases; nucleotides not matched to a gene: 3. Germline CDR1 is SNHLY and CDR2 is FYNNEI. The CDR3 extends over 14 amino acids. CDR3 sequence reads: CASSPGQSTDTQYF. The CDR3 nucleotides are TGTGCCAGCAGCCCGGGACAGAGCACAGATACGCAGTATTTT. Full variable domain (rest looked up from reference TRBV2 and TRBJ2-3): EPEVTQTPSHQVTQMGQEVILRCVPISNHLYFYWYRQILGQKVEFLVSFYNNEISEKSEIFDDQFSVERPDGSNFTLKIRSTKLEDSAMYFCASSPGQSTDTQYFGPGTRLTVL.

The CDR3 nucleotides read TGTGCCAGCAGCATAGCAGGGCAAAATGGAAACACCATATATTTT. This gives the protein CASSIAGQNGNTIYF. The V call is TRBV9, the J call TRBJ1-3; tentatively, D is TRBD1 (5 bases). The germline V gene has CDR1 SGDLS and CDR2 YYNGEE. The CDR3 length is 15 residues. V lost 4 bases and J lost 3, with 14 bases in between. Together with reference TRBV9 and TRBJ1-3, the CDR3 gives the full variable domain: DSGVTQTPKHLITATGQRVTLRCSPRSGDLSVYWYQQSLDQGLQFLIQYYNGEERAKGNILERFSAQQFPDLHSELNLSSLELGDSALYFCASSIAGQNGNTIYFGEGSWLTVV.

The V and J genes are TRBV19 and TRBJ2-6, with D uncertain. Between the trimmed V and J ends, which lost 7 bases and 1 base, there was a span of 14 bases. Germline V gene data show CDR1 as LNHDA and CDR2 as SQIVND (reference sequence). The CDR3 has 16 residues. The CDR3: CASNPLLGSGANVLTF. The CDR3 DNA sequence: TGTGCCAGTAACCCCCTCCTCGGGTCTGGGGCCAACGTCCTGACTTTC. Variable domain in full (rest from reference TRBV19 and TRBJ2-6): DGGITQSPKYLFRKEGQNVTLSCEQNLNHDAMYWYRQDPGQGLRLIYYSQIVNDFQKGDIAEGYSVSREKKESFPLTVTSAQKNPTAFYLCASNPLLGSGANVLTFGAGSRLTVL.

The rearrangement uses TRBV10-3 and TRBJ1-2; 7 nucleotides agree with TRBD1. Germline CDR1 is ENHRY and CDR2 is SYGVKD. CDR3 length: 13 residues. V gave up 10 bases and J gave up 0 bases; unmatched junction bases: 5. CDR3 region: CATTGTANYGYTF. The CDR3 DNA reads as TGTGCCACGACCGGGACAGCTAACTATGGCTACACCTTC.

CDR3 amino acids: CASAREGIPNTEAFF. The CDR3 DNA reads TGCGCCAGCGCTAGGGAGGGTATCCCGAACACTGAAGCTTTCTTT. The chain combines TRBV5-1 with TRBJ1-1; D remains unclear. V was clipped by 7 bases and J by 1 base, with 17 bases between them. CDR1 is SGHRS and CDR2 is YFSETQ in the germline V gene. There are 15 residues in the CDR3.

This chain links TRBV28 with TRBJ2-1; TRBD2 aligns across 14 bases. Unmatched junction bases numbered 8, after V lost 6 bases and J lost 4 bases. Germline lookup yields CDR1 MDHEN and CDR2 SYDVKM. The CDR3 is 17 residues long. This CDR3 is CASRRTSGRLRYNEQFF. The CDR3 nucleotides read TGTGCCAGCAGGCGGACTAGCGGGAGGTTAAGGTACAATGAGCAGTTCTTC.

The rearrangement links TRBV5-6 to TRBJ2-2, with TRBD1 matching over 8 bases. This CDR3 comprises 16 residues. The ends lost 4 bases at V and 3 bases at J; junction bases unmatched: 8. Germline V gene data show CDR1 as SGHDT and CDR2 as YYEEEE. The CDR3: CASSLLGQGYTGELFF. CDR3 nucleotides: TGTGCCAGCAGCCTATTAGGACAGGGTTACACCGGGGAGCTGTTTTTT.

The chain recombines TRBV7-2 with TRBJ1-1, with 12 bases identical to TRBD1. Germline V CDR1 and CDR2: SGHTA, FQGNSA. This CDR3 spans 17 amino acids. With 3 bases clipped from V and 5 bases from J, the junction kept 10 bases outside the gene matches. This chain's CDR3 is CASSFRDRGQRGTEAFF. The CDR3 DNA is TGTGCCAGCAGCTTCCGGGACAGGGGGCAGAGGGGGACTGAAGCTTTCTTT.